The rows below give T cell receptor beta chains drawn from one sample of a study of post-analysis software for immune sequencing data. TCRdb fed the PCR reads into MiXCR, producing one record per CDR3 protein. The table has approximately 630,000 distinct CDR3 sequences, approximately 60% seen once; the top ten hold about 11%. The sample taken for sequencing was blood. The receptors shown here come from a girl aged 2 to 9 with multiple sclerosis. Both conserved end residues are part of each CDR3. Each record gives: V gene, J gene, CDR3 protein.

TRBV9	TRBJ2-1	CASSVDSPPYNEQFF
TRBV20-1	TRBJ2-5	CSSRSGQETQYF
TRBV6-4	TRBJ1-1	CASSNRGSNTEAFF
TRBV5-1	TRBJ2-1	CASSLGGTSGVNEQFF
TRBV7-9	TRBJ1-4	CASSLPTRGKLFF
TRBV12-3/TRBV12-4	TRBJ1-2	CASSLRQGGNYGYTF
TRBV10-3	TRBJ2-1	CADADRGTTYEQFF
TRBV20-1	TRBJ2-3	CSARAFGPISATDTQYF
TRBV5-1	TRBJ2-1	CASSLAHEGNEQFF
TRBV6-5	TRBJ2-7	CASSYGERTYEQYF
TRBV5-5	TRBJ2-1	CASSREWTLSSYNEQFF
TRBV11-1	TRBJ2-2	CAGSLPTSGGALTGELFF
TRBV7-8	TRBJ2-3	CASSLAGSGLSTDTQYF
TRBV12-3/TRBV12-4	TRBJ1-2	CASSSRTAYGYTF
TRBV29-1	TRBJ1-2	CSVQGNDGYTF
TRBV20-1	TRBJ2-7	CSASRRGRLGEQYF
TRBV29-1	-	CSAEQGAPYNEQYF
TRBV5-1	TRBJ1-1	CASSLAGRELDTEAFF